Below are 10 T cell receptor beta chains sequenced from a single sample in a study of blood T cell repertoires in COVID-19. Some clones are missing from TCRdb's copy, which holds only in-frame ones; the method was immunoSEQ multiplex PCR. There are 150,000 to 200,000 clones in the sample; 85% to 90% occur only once, and 0.99% lies in the top ten. Specimen: peripheral blood. The receptors shown here come from a man younger than 30 with acute or convalescent COVID-19.

This chain links TRBV29-1 with TRBJ1-2, with 8 bases identical to TRBD1. The V gene's germline CDR1 is SQVTM and CDR2 ANQGSEA. After removal of 5 bases from V and 1 base from J, the junction contained 6 bases not matched to a gene. The CDR3 has 14 residues. DNA of the CDR3: TGCAGCGTTTTAGGGACAGGAGATAACTATGGCTACACCTTC. Translated: CSVLGTGDNYGYTF. The variable domain in full, completed from reference TRBV29-1 and TRBJ1-2, reads SAVISQKPSRDICQRGTSLTIQCQVDSQVTMMFWYRQQPGQSLTLIATANQGSEATYESGFVIDKFPISRPNLTFSTLTVSNMSPEDSSIYLCSVLGTGDNYGYTFGSGTRLTVV.

A single count supports this clone. The DNA of the CDR3 is TGTGCCTGGAGTCGGACATTTAACACTGAAGCTTTCTTT. This codes for CAWSRTFNTEAFF. The chain combines TRBV30 with TRBJ1-1, with a tentative D call TRBD1 (5 bases). Trimming pared 2 bases from V and 2 bases from J, leaving 9 bases between. This CDR3 contains 13 residues. Germline CDR1 GTSNPN, CDR2 SVGIG (reference sequence).

This chain joins TRBV30 and TRBJ1-5; possible D gene TRBD1, 5 bases. The CDR3 consists of 12 residues. Trimming stripped 5 bases from V and 7 bases from J, with 12 bases between. The germline CDR1 and CDR2 sequences are GTSNPN and SVGIG (reference sequence). CDR3 residues: CAWQGLGQPQHF. DNA for the CDR3: TGTGCCTGGCAGGGTCTAGGGCAGCCCCAGCATTTT.

The chain carries TRBV30 and TRBJ2-1; D remains unclear. In germline, CDR1 is GTSNPN, CDR2 SVGIG (reference sequence). Between the trimmed V and J ends, which lost 0 bases and 4 bases, there was a span of 16 bases. The CDR3 length is 16 residues. The CDR3 region is CAWSVLLPLLYNEQFF. CDR3 in DNA: TGTGCCTGGAGTGTACTTCTCCCCCTATTATACAATGAGCAGTTCTTC.

The chain employs TRBV7-9 and TRBJ1-1, with D tentatively TRBD1 (6 bases). CDR1 SEHNR and CDR2 FQNEAQ come from the germline V gene (reference sequence). CDR3 length equals 14 residues. V was pared by 3 bases and J by 3 bases, with 11 bases between. The CDR3 region is CASSFQPGDTEAFF. As DNA, the CDR3 is TGTGCCAGCAGCTTTCAGCCAGGGGACACTGAAGCTTTCTTT. The complete variable domain, with remaining parts taken from reference TRBV7-9 and TRBJ1-1, reads DTGVSQNPRHKITKRGQNVTFRCDPISEHNRLYWYRQTLGQGPEFLTYFQNEAQLEKSRLLSDRFSAERPKGSFSTLEIQRTEQGDSAMYLCASSFQPGDTEAFFGQGTRLTVV.

DNA for the CDR3: TGTGCCAGCAGTCAAAGGGACAGACTTCAGGAGACCCAGTACTTC. Its translation: CASSQRDRLQETQYF. The chain couples TRBV6-5 to TRBJ2-5; 7 bases match TRBD1. This CDR3 spans 15 amino acids. Germline trimming cut 5 bases from V and 5 bases from J; bases unmatched to any gene: 11. Germline CDR1 reads MNHEY; CDR2 reads SVGAGI.

The gene calls are TRBV7-2 and TRBJ2-3, with TRBD1 as a possible D gene (5 bases). CDR1 and CDR2 from the germline V gene are SGHTA and FQGNSA. V was trimmed by 5 bases and J by 11 bases, leaving 14 bases between them. The CDR3 runs 12 residues. In nucleotides, the CDR3 is TGTGCCAGCAGCGCACGACAGAGAATGCAGTATTTT. Protein product: CASSARQRMQYF.

The chain joins TRBV30 to TRBJ2-7; 8 bases line up with TRBD1. The germline gives CDR1 GTSNPN, CDR2 SVGIG (reference sequence). J was trimmed by 2 bases and V by 4 bases; bases with no gene match: 7. The CDR3 length is 14 residues. CDR3 nucleotides: TGTGCCTGGAATGGACAGGGTTTCACCTACGAGCAGTACTTC. Residues: CAWNGQGFTYEQYF.

V gene TRBV2 combines with J gene TRBJ2-1; weak D call: TRBD2 (6 bases). V gave up 7 bases and J gave up 5 bases, with 12 bases separating them. The CDR3 consists of 13 residues. The germline CDR1 and CDR2 sequences are SNHLY and FYNNEI. CDR3 nucleotides: TGTGCCAGCACGCGGGGCCCCGACAATGAGCAGTTCTTC. It yields the protein CASTRGPDNEQFF.

This rearrangement joins TRBV18 to TRBJ2-7; D perhaps matches TRBD1 (6 bases). The CDR3 covers 15 residues. V shed 2 bases and J shed 3 bases, with 14 bases lying between them. Germline CDR1 is KGHSH and CDR2 is LQKENI. The CDR3 sequence is CASSPSLGAIYEQYF. DNA of the CDR3: TGTGCCAGCTCACCATCCCTGGGGGCAATCTACGAGCAGTACTTC.